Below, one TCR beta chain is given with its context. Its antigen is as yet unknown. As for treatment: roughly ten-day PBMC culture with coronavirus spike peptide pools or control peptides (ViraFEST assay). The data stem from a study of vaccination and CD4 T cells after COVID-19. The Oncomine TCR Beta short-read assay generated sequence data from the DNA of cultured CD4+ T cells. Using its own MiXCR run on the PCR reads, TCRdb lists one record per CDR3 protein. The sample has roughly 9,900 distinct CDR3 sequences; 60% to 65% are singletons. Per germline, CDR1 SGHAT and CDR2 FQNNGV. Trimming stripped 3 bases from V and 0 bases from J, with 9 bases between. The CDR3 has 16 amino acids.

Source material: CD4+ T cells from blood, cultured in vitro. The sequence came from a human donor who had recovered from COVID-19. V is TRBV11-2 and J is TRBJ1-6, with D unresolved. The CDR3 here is CASSFRPSSYNSPLHF. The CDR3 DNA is TGTGCCAGCAGCTTTCGCCCTAGCTCCTATAATTCACCCCTCCACTTT.